The 32 T cell receptor beta chains below all came from one sample that was sequenced in a study of cytomegalovirus exposure and HLA in healthy donors. The data were produced by immunoSEQ multiplex PCR, yet TCRdb's version contains in-frame clones alone and is incomplete. Counted here are under 200,000 clones, roughly 96% occurring once; the ten biggest clones make up approximately 0.82%. Input material: PBMCs. The receptors come from a woman in her late teens or twenties in good health and CMV-seronegative.

The chain recombines TRBV6-5 with TRBJ1-5; a weak D match, TRBD1 (5 bases). Germline values: CDR1 MNHEY, CDR2 SVGAGI. The V end was cut by 2 bases, the J end by 7 bases, with 12 bases between. This CDR3 has 14 residues. CDR3 in amino acids: CASSYGRGRQPQHF. The CDR3 nucleotides are TGTGCCAGCAGTTACGGGAGGGGACGACAGCCCCAGCATTTT.

The chain links TRBV19 to TRBJ1-2; TRBD1 matches at 7 bases. The CDR3 extends over 15 amino acids. With V trimmed by 6 bases and J by 2 bases, 9 bases remained unmatched. Per germline, CDR1 LNHDA and CDR2 SQIVND (reference sequence). In DNA, the CDR3 is TGTGCCAGTAGACCAGGGACAGTGGGGAACTATGGCTACACCTTC. Its protein is CASRPGTVGNYGYTF.

The genes are TRBV6-6 and TRBJ2-5; D is perhaps TRBD2 (6 bases). Germline V gene sequence: CDR1 MNHNY, CDR2 SVGAGI (reference sequence). V was clipped by 4 bases and J by 4 bases, with 13 bases between them. The CDR3 contains 14 residues. CDR3 bases: TGTGCCAGCAGTTGGGGGGTATCGGCAGAGACCCAGTACTTC. Translated, it gives CASSWGVSAETQYF.

To note about this clone: Sequence at one end of the junction differs from germline and may be a read error. The V call is TRBV7-7, the J call TRBJ2-5; 9 nucleotides agree with TRBD1. Germline CDR1 reads SSHAT; CDR2 reads FNYEAQ (reference sequence). The CDR3 extends over 14 amino acids. CDR3 sequence reads: CASSTDRGQETQYF. The CDR3 nucleotides read TGTGCTAGCAGCACGGACAGGGGACAAGAGACCCAGTACTTC.

This clone showed up just once. This chain joins TRBV5-6 and TRBJ1-2; 7 bases match TRBD1. After removal of 3 bases from V and 13 bases from J, the junction contained 12 bases not matched to a gene. CDR1 SGHDT and CDR2 YYEEEE come from the germline V gene. This CDR3 comprises 13 residues. The CDR3 nucleotides are TGTGCCAGCAGCTCTCTATGGACAGGTGGAGGCACCTTC. Translation gives CASSSLWTGGGTF.

This sequence joins TRBV27 and TRBJ2-5; D possibly corresponds to TRBD1 (5 bases). V was clipped by 2 bases and J by 2 bases, with 12 bases between them. Germline V gene lookup returns CDR1 MNHEY and CDR2 SMNVEV (reference sequence). The CDR3 spans 15 residues. CDR3 coding DNA: TGTGCCAGCAGTTTACTGGGTGGGGCTCAAGAGACCCAGTACTTC. It translates to CASSLLGGAQETQYF.

The V call is TRBV9, the J call TRBJ2-3, with a tentative D call TRBD2 (5 bases). Trimming cost V 0 bases and J 4 bases, with 9 bases left between them. Germline-derived CDR1 and CDR2 are SGDLS and YYNGEE. The CDR3 has 14 residues. In DNA, the CDR3 is TGTGCCAGCAGCGTAGACGGAGCGGCAGATACGCAGTATTTT. As protein: CASSVDGAADTQYF. Using reference TRBV9 and TRBJ2-3 for the parts outside the CDR3, the full variable domain is DSGVTQTPKHLITATGQRVTLRCSPRSGDLSVYWYQQSLDQGLQFLIQYYNGEERAKGNILERFSAQQFPDLHSELNLSSLELGDSALYFCASSVDGAADTQYFGPGTRLTVL.

The chain joins TRBV5-1 to TRBJ1-4; D remains ambiguous. The CDR3 length is 15 residues. Trimming removed 2 bases at V and 7 bases at J, with 15 bases between. Per the germline V gene, CDR1 is SGHRS and CDR2 is YFSETQ. The chain's CDR3 is CASSFNGGFGEKLFF. CDR3 sequence (DNA): TGCGCCAGCAGCTTCAACGGTGGTTTCGGTGAAAAACTGTTTTTT.

CDR3 in amino acids: CASRDPGQETYGYTF. The CDR3 nucleotides read TGTGCCAGTAGGGACCCGGGACAGGAGACCTATGGCTACACCTTC. The chain has TRBV19 and TRBJ1-2; 8 bases fit TRBD1. Germline trimming cut 6 bases from V and 4 bases from J; bases unmatched to any gene: 10. The CDR3 extends over 15 amino acids. In germline, CDR1 is LNHDA, CDR2 SQIVND (reference sequence). The full variable domain, its missing parts supplied by reference TRBV19 and TRBJ1-2, is DGGITQSPKYLFRKEGQNVTLSCEQNLNHDAMYWYRQDPGQGLRLIYYSQIVNDFQKGDIAEGYSVSREKKESFPLTVTSAQKNPTAFYLCASRDPGQETYGYTFGSGTRLTVV.

The chain couples TRBV7-2 to TRBJ2-7, with 12 positions matching TRBD2. This CDR3 comprises 19 residues. Germline V gene sequence: CDR1 SGHTA, CDR2 FQGNSA. The ends lost 2 bases at V and 6 bases at J; junction bases unmatched: 17. The CDR3 nucleotides are TGTGCCAGCAGCTTACGTGGCACTAGCGGGGGGCAAGCGCCCGGCGAGCAGTACTTC. This translates into CASSLRGTSGGQAPGEQYF.

The chain couples TRBV4-2 to TRBJ2-3, with TRBD1 identical over 10 bases. The V gene's germline CDR1 is LGHNA and CDR2 YNFKEQ. Germline trimming cut 6 bases from V and 1 base from J; bases unmatched to any gene: 1. The CDR3 is 14 amino acids. This CDR3 is CASRTGGGTDTQYF. The CDR3 DNA reads TGTGCCAGCAGGACAGGGGGCGGCACAGATACGCAGTATTTT.

V is TRBV7-9 and J is TRBJ1-1; D unresolved. CDR1 is SEHNR and CDR2 is FQNEAQ in the germline V gene (reference sequence). Trimming pared 1 base from V and 3 bases from J, leaving 6 bases between. There are 13 residues in the CDR3. Written as DNA, the CDR3 is TGTGCCAGCAGCTTAGTTCGCGACACTGAAGCTTTCTTT. Its translation: CASSLVRDTEAFF.

V usage is TRBV7-2 and J usage is TRBJ2-7; TRBD1 aligns across 8 bases. CDR3 size: 15 residues. V lost 5 bases, J lost 0 bases, and 6 bases stayed unmatched. The germline V gene has CDR1 SGHTA and CDR2 FQGNSA. The CDR3 DNA sequence: TGTGCCAGCAGCATCCGACAGGGGAGCTCCTACGAGCAGTACTTC. This translates into CASSIRQGSSYEQYF.

V is TRBV7-9 and J is TRBJ2-7; TRBD1 might be the D (6 bases). The CDR3 contains 15 residues. Germline V gene data show CDR1 as SEHNR and CDR2 as FQNEAQ (reference sequence). The germline V and J ends were trimmed by 1 base and 5 bases, with 15 bases remaining between them. CDR3 sequence reads: CASSLEAGVPNEQYF. The CDR3 DNA reads as TGTGCCAGCAGCTTAGAAGCAGGGGTCCCTAACGAGCAGTACTTC.

As for this clone: This specimen includes other DNA sequences encoding the same CDR3. This chain joins TRBV19 and TRBJ2-7, with TRBD2 matching 11 bases. The CDR3 length is 15 residues. Germline values: CDR1 LNHDA, CDR2 SQIVND (reference sequence). V trimming: 4 bases; J trimming: 1 base; junction bases outside the gene matches: 3. The CDR3 protein is CASSTLAGASYEQYF. CDR3 DNA sequence: TGTGCCAGTAGTACACTAGCGGGGGCATCCTACGAGCAGTACTTC.

The chain links TRBV5-4 to TRBJ2-5, with 10 bases identical to TRBD2. The germline gives CDR1 SGHNT, CDR2 YYREEE (reference sequence). V was pared by 0 bases and J by 10 bases, with 9 bases of the junction left unmatched. This CDR3 is 15 amino acids long. The CDR3 DNA follows: TGTGCCAGCAGCTTGGGGGGTCTAGCGGGGGCGGACCAGTACTTC. Protein: CASSLGGLAGADQYF.

The table lists this clone with a count of one. The same CDR3 arises from other DNA sequences in this sample as well. The chain couples TRBV7-3 to TRBJ2-3; 7 bases are a match to TRBD2. Per germline, CDR1 SGHTA and CDR2 FQGTGA. The CDR3 is made up of 15 amino acids. J gave up 2 bases and V 0 bases, and 2 bases lay outside the gene matches. Written as DNA, the CDR3 is TGTGCCAGCAGCTTAACGGGGGGGTTCACAGATACGCAGTATTTT. It encodes CASSLTGGFTDTQYF.

This rearrangement joins TRBV6-1 to TRBJ1-5, with no clear D. The CDR3 spans 11 residues. V was cut by 8 bases and J by 0 bases, with 2 bases left in between. CDR1 is MNHNS, CDR2 SASEGT, per germline. CDR3 amino acids: CASRSNQPQHF. The CDR3 nucleotides read TGTGCCAGCCGTAGCAATCAGCCCCAGCATTTT.

This sequence joins TRBV7-2 and TRBJ2-7; perhaps TRBD2 as D (6 bases). Trimming left V 5 bases short and J 2 bases short, with 10 bases between. CDR1 is SGHTA, CDR2 FQGNSA, per germline. This CDR3 is built from 13 residues. For the CDR3, the DNA is TGTGCCAGCAGCAGGGACTGGGCCTACGAGCAGTACTTC. The encoded protein is CASSRDWAYEQYF. The entire variable domain, with the rest obtained from reference TRBV7-2 and TRBJ2-7, is as follows: GAGVSQSPSNKVTEKGKDVELRCDPISGHTALYWYRQSLGQGLEFLIYFQGNSAPDKSGLPSDRFSAERTGGSVSTLTIQRTQQEDSAVYLCASSRDWAYEQYFGPGTRLTVT.

The rearrangement uses TRBV5-4 and TRBJ1-1; D is perhaps TRBD1 (6 bases). Between the trimmed V and J ends, which lost 4 bases and 1 base, there was a span of 17 bases. The CDR3 is 16 amino acids. Germline assignment: CDR1 SGHNT and CDR2 YYREEE (reference sequence). DNA for the CDR3: TGTGCCAGCAGCCAAACAGGGAGGGTTGGGAACACTGAAGCTTTCTTT. Its protein is CASSQTGRVGNTEAFF.

This clone turned up a few times. This rearrangement joins TRBV9 to TRBJ1-6, with D tentatively TRBD1 (5 bases). Germline-derived CDR1 and CDR2 are SGDLS and YYNGEE. This CDR3 has 14 amino acids. V was cut by 0 bases and J by 5 bases, with 6 bases left in between. In DNA, the CDR3 is TGTGCCAGCAGCGTAGCGGGGGATAATTCACCCCTCCACTTT. Translating gives CASSVAGDNSPLHF.

The J gene is TRBJ1-2, the V gene TRBV19; tentatively, D is TRBD1 (6 bases). This CDR3 contains 14 residues. Germline assignment: CDR1 LNHDA and CDR2 SQIVND (reference sequence). Deletions cut 8 bases from V and 0 bases from J, with 13 bases between. CDR3 residues: CASRQVAANYGYTF. The CDR3 DNA reads as TGTGCCAGTCGACAGGTGGCCGCTAACTATGGCTACACCTTC.

V usage is TRBV27 and J usage is TRBJ2-7; 9 bases map to TRBD1. The CDR3 extends over 15 amino acids. Germline CDR1 MNHEY, CDR2 SMNVEV (reference sequence). V lost 6 bases and J lost 1; bases outside the gene matches: 7. CDR3 protein: CASSSAGTGSYEQYF. DNA of the CDR3: TGTGCCAGCAGCTCCGCCGGGACAGGGTCCTACGAGCAGTACTTC.

The rearrangement joins TRBV2 to TRBJ1-5, with D tentatively TRBD1 (6 bases). The CDR3 runs 14 residues. V was clipped by 1 base and J by 10 bases, with 14 bases between them. Germline assignment: CDR1 SNHLY and CDR2 FYNNEI. CDR3: CASSEGGLGAPQHF. In nucleotides, the CDR3 is TGTGCCAGCAGTGAAGGTGGCCTGGGGGCCCCCCAGCATTTT.

CDR3 bases: TGTGCCAGCAGCTCCCATAGCGGGAGGGCCACAGATACGCAGTATTTT. Translating it yields CASSSHSGRATDTQYF. This chain joins TRBV7-2 and TRBJ2-3; 11 bases agree with TRBD2. J lost 2 bases, V lost 4 bases, and 5 bases had no gene match. In germline, CDR1 is SGHTA, CDR2 FQGNSA. CDR3 size: 16 residues.

The chain has TRBV27 and TRBJ2-7; TRBD1 might be the D (6 bases). CDR1 is MNHEY, CDR2 SMNVEV, per germline (reference sequence). Trimming took off 4 bases at V and 7 bases at J, with 11 bases between the two ends. The CDR3 length is 12 residues. In nucleotides, the CDR3 is TGTGCCAGCAGTTCCACAGGGAAGGAGCAGTACTTC. This encodes CASSSTGKEQYF.

The chain couples TRBV30 to TRBJ1-6; D gene unclear. V gave up 1 base and J gave up 10 bases, with 14 bases separating them. Germline assignment: CDR1 GTSNPN and CDR2 SVGIG (reference sequence). The CDR3 sequence is 14 residues long. The CDR3 DNA sequence: TGTGCCTGGAGTGGTCACGGGGTGATCTCACCCCTCCACTTT. This sequence encodes CAWSGHGVISPLHF. Full variable domain (missing parts from reference TRBV30 and TRBJ1-6): SQTIHQWPATLVQPVGSPLSLECTVEGTSNPNLYWYRQAAGRGLQLLFYSVGIGQISSEVPQNLSASRPQDRQFILSSKKLLLSDSGFYLCAWSGHGVISPLHFGNGTRLTVT.

The genes are TRBV6-5 and TRBJ2-7; 9 bases map to TRBD1. The CDR3 has 14 amino acids. Trimming removed 6 bases from V and 2 bases from J; junction bases left unmatched: 5. Germline CDR1 reads MNHEY; CDR2 reads SVGAGI. The DNA of the CDR3 is TGTGCCAGCAGACCCGGGACAGGGACCTACGAGCAGTACTTC. This codes for CASRPGTGTYEQYF.

The chain is built from TRBV7-9 and TRBJ1-6; D is perhaps TRBD1 (5 bases). With 2 bases removed from V and 7 bases from J, the gap between germline ends came to 6 bases. The CDR3 has 13 residues. Per the germline V gene, CDR1 is SEHNR and CDR2 is FQNEAQ (reference sequence). The CDR3 loop reads CASSLQGNSPLHF. The CDR3 DNA sequence: TGTGCCAGCAGCTTACAGGGAAATTCACCCCTCCACTTT.

This clone was recorded once. The genes are TRBV6-6 and TRBJ2-5; D gene ambiguous. V lost 2 bases, J lost 2 bases, and 12 bases lay in between. The CDR3 is 15 residues long. Looked up from germline, CDR1 is MNHNY and CDR2 is SVGAGI (reference sequence). The CDR3 reads CASSYLLQLQETQYF. CDR3 bases: TGTGCCAGCAGTTACCTATTACAGTTACAAGAGACCCAGTACTTC.

The chain combines TRBV29-1 with TRBJ1-2; tentative D call: TRBD1 (5 bases). V lost 6 bases and J 0 bases, leaving 20 bases between the germline ends. This CDR3 region has 16 residues. Germline loops: CDR1 SQVTM, CDR2 ANQGSEA. CDR3 in amino acids: CSVGGWVRVANYGYTF. DNA of the CDR3: TGCAGCGTGGGGGGGTGGGTGAGGGTGGCTAACTATGGCTACACCTTC.

The chain links TRBV27 to TRBJ2-7, with 9 bases that match TRBD2. The CDR3 loop spans 15 amino acids. The trim removed 2 bases at V and 3 bases at J, leaving 5 bases unmatched. CDR1 and CDR2 from the germline V gene are MNHEY and SMNVEV (reference sequence). The CDR3 bases are TGTGCCAGCAGTTTAGCGGGGGGGCCCCACTACGAGCAGTACTTC. This gives the protein CASSLAGGPHYEQYF.